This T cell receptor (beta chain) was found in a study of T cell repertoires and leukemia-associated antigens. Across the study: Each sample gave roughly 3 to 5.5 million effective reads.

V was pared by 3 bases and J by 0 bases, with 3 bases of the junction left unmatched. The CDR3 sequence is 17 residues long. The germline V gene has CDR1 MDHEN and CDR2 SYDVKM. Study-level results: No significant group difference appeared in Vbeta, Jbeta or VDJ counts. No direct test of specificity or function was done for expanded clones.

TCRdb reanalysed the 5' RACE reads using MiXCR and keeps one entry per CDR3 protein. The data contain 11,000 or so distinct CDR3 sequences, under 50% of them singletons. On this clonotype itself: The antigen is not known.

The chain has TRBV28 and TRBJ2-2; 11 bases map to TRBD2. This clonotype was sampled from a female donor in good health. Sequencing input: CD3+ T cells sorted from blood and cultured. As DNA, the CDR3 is TGTGCCAGCAGTTTCCCGACTAGCGGGACGAACACCGGGGAGCTGTTTTTT. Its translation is CASSFPTSGTNTGELFF.